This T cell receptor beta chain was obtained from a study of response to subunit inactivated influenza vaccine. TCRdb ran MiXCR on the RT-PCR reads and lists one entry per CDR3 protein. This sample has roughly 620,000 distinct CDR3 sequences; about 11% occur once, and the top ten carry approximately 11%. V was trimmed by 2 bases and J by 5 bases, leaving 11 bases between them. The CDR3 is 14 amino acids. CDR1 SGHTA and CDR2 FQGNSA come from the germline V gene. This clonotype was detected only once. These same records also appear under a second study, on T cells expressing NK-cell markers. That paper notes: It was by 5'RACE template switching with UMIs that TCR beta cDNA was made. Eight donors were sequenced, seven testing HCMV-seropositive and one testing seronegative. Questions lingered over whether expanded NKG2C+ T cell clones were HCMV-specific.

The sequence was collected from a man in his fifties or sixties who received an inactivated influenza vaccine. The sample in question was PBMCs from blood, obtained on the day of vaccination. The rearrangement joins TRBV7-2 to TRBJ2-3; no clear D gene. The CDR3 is CASSLLGPGDTQYF. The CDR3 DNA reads TGTGCCAGCAGCTTACTAGGGCCGGGAGATACGCAGTATTTT.